What follows are 9 T cell receptor beta chains derived from one specimen sequenced in a study of blood T cell repertoires in COVID-19. The repertoire was sequenced with immunoSEQ multiplex PCR; TCRdb's copy has only in-frame clones and lacks some. The data hold 400,000 or so clones, with around 87% observed a single time. Sequencing was done on a sample of PBMCs or T cells enriched from blood (not recorded which). The receptors here all came from a man in his forties in a cohort exposed to, infected with or recovered from COVID-19 (not recorded which).

The chain couples TRBV27 to TRBJ1-2; weak D call: TRBD1 (6 bases). The CDR3 length is 13 residues. Trimming cost V 3 bases and J 3 bases, with 8 bases left between them. In germline, CDR1 is MNHEY, CDR2 SMNVEV (reference sequence). CDR3 in amino acids: CASSLKGDYGYTF. Here the CDR3 DNA reads TGTGCCAGCAGTTTGAAGGGGGACTATGGCTACACCTTC.

This chain uses TRBV25-1 with TRBJ2-3; TRBD1 aligns across 8 bases. J lost 6 bases, V lost 4 bases, and 6 bases had no gene match. The CDR3 is 14 amino acids. Germline CDR1 is MGHDK and CDR2 is SYGVNS. This CDR3 reads CASSGTGHTDTQYF. The CDR3 DNA is TGTGCCAGCAGTGGGACAGGGCACACGGATACGCAGTATTTT.

The chain links TRBV11-2 to TRBJ2-1; no clear D gene. This CDR3 has 14 amino acids. Per germline, CDR1 SGHAT and CDR2 FQNNGV. V lost 2 bases, J lost 4 bases, and 9 bases lay in between. The CDR3 loop reads CASSLSSEYNEQFF. The CDR3 nucleotides are TGTGCCAGCAGCTTATCCAGCGAGTACAATGAGCAGTTCTTC.

The gene calls are TRBV4-1 and TRBJ2-7, with TRBD2 as a possible D gene (6 bases). The CDR3 runs to 14 residues. V shed 1 base and J shed 6 bases, with 13 bases lying between them. Per the germline V gene, CDR1 is MGHRA and CDR2 is YSYEKL. The CDR3 DNA follows: TGCGCCAGCAGCCAAGGGGGGGACCAGAGCGAGCAGTACTTC. This sequence encodes CASSQGGDQSEQYF.

The table lists this clone with a count of one. The rearrangement links TRBV20-1 to TRBJ1-4, with TRBD1 matching over 9 bases. Per the germline V gene, CDR1 is DFQATT and CDR2 is SNEGSKA (reference sequence). The CDR3 contains 14 residues. The V and J ends lost 3 bases and 5 bases, in that order; junction bases with no gene match: 4. The CDR3 DNA follows: TGCAGTGCTAGTACAGGGGGCGCAAATGAAAAACTGTTTTTT. It yields the protein CSASTGGANEKLFF.

The CDR3 nucleotides read TGCGCCAGCAGCCCTTTATGGCAGGGGCGCGAGCAGTACTTC. Protein: CASSPLWQGREQYF. V and J are TRBV4-1 and TRBJ2-7; perhaps TRBD1 as D (6 bases). The germline V gene has CDR1 MGHRA and CDR2 YSYEKL. The CDR3 runs to 14 residues. V was pared by 4 bases and J by 6 bases, with 16 bases between.

The chain links TRBV27 to TRBJ1-3, with 9 positions matching TRBD1. Trimming at V came to 6 bases and at J to 2 bases, leaving 5 bases not matched to a gene. Germline loops: CDR1 MNHEY, CDR2 SMNVEV (reference sequence). CDR3 length equals 15 residues. DNA of the CDR3: TGTGCCAGCAGGCGACAGGGGGAAGCTGGAAACACCATATATTTT. Translation gives CASRRQGEAGNTIYF.

The chain recombines TRBV7-8 with TRBJ2-1, with 9 bases lining up with TRBD2. The CDR3 runs 18 residues. Germline CDR1 reads SGHVS; CDR2 reads FQNEAQ. V was pared by 1 base and J by 2 bases, with 9 bases of the junction left unmatched. The chain's CDR3 is CASSLEAGGRTPYNEQFF. The CDR3 region has the DNA TGTGCCAGCAGCTTAGAAGCGGGAGGACGGACACCCTACAATGAGCAGTTCTTC.

This chain connects TRBV5-1 to TRBJ1-6; D is unclear. In germline, CDR1 is SGHRS, CDR2 YFSETQ. This CDR3 is built from 16 residues. Trimming took 4 bases from V and 8 from J, leaving 19 bases between them. CDR3 DNA: TGCGCCAGCAGCCTAACGGCAAGGCGGAGGGATTCACCCCTCCACTTT. Protein sequence: CASSLTARRRDSPLHF.